Reported below is one T cell receptor beta chain. The CDR3 has 12 residues. These data belong to a study of monozygotic twins with inflammatory bowel disease. TCRdb reprocessed the 5' RACE reads, with one entry per CDR3 protein and no DNA. The sample features over 90,000 distinct CDR3 sequences, with more than 1.5% in its top ten. Sequenced sample: blood. This chain links TRBV12-3 or TRBV12-4 with TRBJ1-3. The clonotype comes from a human donor with ulcerative colitis or Crohn's disease, or a healthy co-twin of an affected twin (not recorded which). CDR3 in amino acids: CASSFSGNTIYF.